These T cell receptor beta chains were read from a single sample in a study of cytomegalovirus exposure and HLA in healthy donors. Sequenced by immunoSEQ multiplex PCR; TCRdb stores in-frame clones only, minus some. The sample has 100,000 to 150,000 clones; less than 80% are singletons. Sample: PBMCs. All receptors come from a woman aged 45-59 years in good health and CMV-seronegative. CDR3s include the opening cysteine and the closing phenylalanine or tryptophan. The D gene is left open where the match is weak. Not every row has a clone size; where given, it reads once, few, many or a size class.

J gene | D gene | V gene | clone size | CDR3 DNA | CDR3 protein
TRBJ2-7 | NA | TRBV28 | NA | TGTGCCAGCAGCCCGGTACAGGGCGACGAGCAGTACTTC | CASSPVQGDEQYF
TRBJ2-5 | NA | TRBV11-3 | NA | TGTGCCAGCAGCTTAGGTCCCGGGTATGAGCAGTACTTC | CASSLGPGYEQYF
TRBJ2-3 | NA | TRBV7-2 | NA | TGTGCCAGCAGCTTAGCGGTTACTAGCACAGATACGCAGTATTTT | CASSLAVTSTDTQYF
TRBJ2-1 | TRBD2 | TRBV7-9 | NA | TGTGCCAGCAGCTTAGGGCTCCGGCGGGAGGTAACCTACAATGAGCAGTTCTTC | CASSLGLRREVTYNEQFF
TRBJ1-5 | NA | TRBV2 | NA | TGTGCCAGCCGGGACAATAATCAGCCCCAGCATTTT | CASRDNNQPQHF
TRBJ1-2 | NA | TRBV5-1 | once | TGCGCCAGCAGCTTGTCTCGAGAAGACTATGGCTACACCTTC | CASSLSREDYGYTF
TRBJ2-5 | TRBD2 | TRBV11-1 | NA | TGTGCCAGCAGCTTTGACCTAGCGGGAGGAAGACAAGAGACCCAGTACTTC | CASSFDLAGGRQETQYF
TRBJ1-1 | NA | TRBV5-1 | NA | TGCGCCAGCAGCTTGTTTTGGCTGGGAGACACTGAAGCTTTCTTT | CASSLFWLGDTEAFF
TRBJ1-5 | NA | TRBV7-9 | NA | TGTGCCAGCAGCTTAGGAGGTTATCAGCCCCAGCATTTT | CASSLGGYQPQHF
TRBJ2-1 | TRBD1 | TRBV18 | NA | TGTGCCAGCTCAGAGGGACAGAGCTCCTACAATGAGCAGTTCTTC | CASSEGQSSYNEQFF
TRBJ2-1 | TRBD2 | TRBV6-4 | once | TGTGCCAGCAGTGGAGGTAGCGGGAGAAATGAGCAGTTCTTC | CASSGGSGRNEQFF
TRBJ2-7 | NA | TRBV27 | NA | TGTGCCAGCAGTTTAGAGGTAGGAGGCGAGCAGTACTTC | CASSLEVGGEQYF
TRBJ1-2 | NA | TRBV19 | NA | TGTGCCAGTAGAGGGGAGGGCTTATGGGATGGCTACACCTTC | CASRGEGLWDGYTF
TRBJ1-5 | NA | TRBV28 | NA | TGTGCCAGCACCTTCATGGGCGGGGATCAGCCCCAGCATTTT | CASTFMGGDQPQHF
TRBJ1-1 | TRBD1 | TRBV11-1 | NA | TGTGCCAGCAGCACACCTACAGGGGGAGGTTGGACTGAAGCTTTCTTT | CASSTPTGGGWTEAFF
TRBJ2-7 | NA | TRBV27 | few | TGTGCCAGCAGTCCGAGACTAGTCGGCTACGAGCAGTACTTC | CASSPRLVGYEQYF
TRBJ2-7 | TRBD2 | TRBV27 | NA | TGTGCCACCGGACTAGCGGGAGTGTCCTACGAGCAGTACTTC | CATGLAGVSYEQYF
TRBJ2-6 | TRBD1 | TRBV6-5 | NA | TGTGCCAGCAGAGGACAGGGCCTAGCCAACGTCCTGACTTTC | CASRGQGLANVLTF
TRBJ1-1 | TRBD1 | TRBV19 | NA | TGTGCCAGTAGGGACAGGGACAACACTGAAGCTTTCTTT | CASRDRDNTEAFF
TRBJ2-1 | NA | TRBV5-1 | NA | TGCGCCAGCAGCTTGGGATACGGGGAGGTCAATGAGCAGTTCTTC | CASSLGYGEVNEQFF
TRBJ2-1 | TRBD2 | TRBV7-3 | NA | TGTGCCAGCAGCCCCCCGAGGACTAGCGGAACCTACAATGAGCAGTTCTTC | CASSPPRTSGTYNEQFF
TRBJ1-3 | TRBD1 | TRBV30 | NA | TGTGCCTGGGGCCGGGACAGGGCCCTAAACACCATATATTTT | CAWGRDRALNTIYF
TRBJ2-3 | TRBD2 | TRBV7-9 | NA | TGTGCCAGCAGCAGGGGGACTAGCGGGCTCGAACCACTCGCAGATACGCAGTATTTT | CASSRGTSGLEPLADTQYF
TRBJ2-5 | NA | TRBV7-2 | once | TGTGCCAGCAGCTCGTTCGGACAACAAGAGACCCAGTACTTC | CASSSFGQQETQYF
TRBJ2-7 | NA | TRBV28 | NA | TGTGCCAGCAGTCTGTCACTGCTTACGAACGAGCAGTACTTC | CASSLSLLTNEQYF
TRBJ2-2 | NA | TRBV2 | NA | TGTGCCAGCAGCACCACAGGTCCCGGGGAGCTGTTTTTT | CASSTTGPGELFF
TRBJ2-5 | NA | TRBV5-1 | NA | TGCGCCAGCAGCTCCATGGAGAACCAAGAGACCCAGTACTTC | CASSSMENQETQYF
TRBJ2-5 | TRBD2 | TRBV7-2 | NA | TGTGCCAGCGAACTAGCGGGAGTAAAGACCCAGTACTTC | CASELAGVKTQYF
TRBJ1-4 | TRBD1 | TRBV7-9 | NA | TGTGCCAGCAGCTTAGGTGTCGGGACAGGGGATGAAAAACTGTTTTTT | CASSLGVGTGDEKLFF
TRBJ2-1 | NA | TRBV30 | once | TGTGCCTGGACTAGTCGGGGATGGAATGAGCAGTTCTTC | CAWTSRGWNEQFF
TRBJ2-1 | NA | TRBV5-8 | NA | TGTGCCAGCAGCTTTCGTCGTTACAATGAGCAGTTCTTC | CASSFRRYNEQFF
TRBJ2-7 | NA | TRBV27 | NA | TGTGCCAGCAGTCCACTCGACACCCCCTACGAGCAGTACTTC | CASSPLDTPYEQYF
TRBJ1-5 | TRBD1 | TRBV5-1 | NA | TGCGCCAGCAGCTTGACGGGACAGAACAATCAGCCCCAGCATTTT | CASSLTGQNNQPQHF
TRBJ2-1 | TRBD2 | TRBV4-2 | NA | TGTGCCAGCAGCCCATATTCGGAGACTAGCGGGAGTGAGCAGTTCTTC | CASSPYSETSGSEQFF
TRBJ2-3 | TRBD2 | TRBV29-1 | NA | TGCAGCGCCGGGACTAGCGGGAGCGGAGATACGCAGTATTTT | CSAGTSGSGDTQYF
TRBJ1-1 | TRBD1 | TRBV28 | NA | TGTGCCAGCACCTTGGGACAGGGAGTCACTGAAGCTTTCTTT | CASTLGQGVTEAFF
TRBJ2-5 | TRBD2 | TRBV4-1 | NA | TGCGCCAGCAGCCAGGGGGTTACTAGCGGGAGGGCCCGGGAGACCCAGTACTTC | CASSQGVTSGRARETQYF
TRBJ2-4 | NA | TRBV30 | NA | TGTGCCTGGAGTGGGGCTGGGGGGATTTGGGGAAAAAACATTCAGTACTTC | CAWSGAGGIWGKNIQYF
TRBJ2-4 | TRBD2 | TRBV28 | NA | TGTGCCTCAGGGGGGACTAGCGGGAGTGTATCCAAAAACATTCAGTACTTC | CASGGTSGSVSKNIQYF
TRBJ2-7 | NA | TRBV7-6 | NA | TGTGCCAGCAGCTTAGCGCAGGACGGGGCAGGGGCCTCCTACGAGCAGTACTTC | CASSLAQDGAGASYEQYF
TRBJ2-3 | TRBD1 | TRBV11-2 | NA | TGTGCCAGCAGCATCAACCCCGGACAGGGAGTGGATACGCAGTATTTT | CASSINPGQGVDTQYF
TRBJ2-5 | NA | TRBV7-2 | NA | TGTGCCAGCAGCTTAGTGTCGCAGGGGCGAGAGACCCAGTACTTC | CASSLVSQGRETQYF
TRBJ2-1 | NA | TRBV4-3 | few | TGCGCCAGCAGCCAAGGTCACCCGAGGAATGAGCAGTTCTTC | CASSQGHPRNEQFF
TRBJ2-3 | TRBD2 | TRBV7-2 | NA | TGTGCCAGCAGCCCAGGATTGAGCGGGAGGGCCGATGGAGCAGATACGCAGTATTTT | CASSPGLSGRADGADTQYF
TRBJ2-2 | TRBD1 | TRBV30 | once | TGTGCCTGGATGGACAGGGGGCGAGTTAACACCGGGGAGCTGTTTTTT | CAWMDRGRVNTGELFF
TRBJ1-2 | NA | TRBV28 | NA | TGTGCCAGCAGTGACAGAAACTATGGCTACACCTTC | CASSDRNYGYTF
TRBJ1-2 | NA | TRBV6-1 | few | TGTGCCAGCAGTGAAGTGTCGGACTATGGCTACACCTTC | CASSEVSDYGYTF